The sequence of this T cell receptor (beta chain) was determined in a study of OX40 agonist ivuxolimab in advanced cancers. Study-wide context: The mean age was approximately 60 years, ranging from 23 to 79, with about 87% of participants male. Prior therapy, whether anti-PD-1, anti-PD-L1 or anti-CTLA-4, was allowed, and approximately 40% had some. Study findings and constraints: At doses 0.1 to 3.0 mg/kg, CD4+ and CD8+ clones expanded.

Blood specimens came from baseline, cycle 4 day 1, and cycle 7 day 1. Germline V gene sequence: CDR1 MDHEN, CDR2 SYDVKM. V lost 0 bases, J lost 7 bases, and 9 bases stayed unmatched. The CDR3 runs to 17 residues. This table comes from immunoSEQ multiplex PCR, and its TCRdb copy is limited to in-frame clones, with some not included. The sample holds around 76,000 clones; roughly 88% are singletons and the top ten take approximately 3%. With respect to this clone: The antigen is not known.

The sequencing here drew on CD4+ or CD8+ T cells sorted from blood, taken in a trial of the OX40 agonist ivuxolimab. The chain couples TRBV28 to TRBJ2-7, with 13 nucleotides matching TRBD2. The TCR comes from an adult with an advanced solid tumor such as melanoma, head and neck, liver or kidney cancer. CDR3 region: CASSLWELAGGPGEQYF. DNA for the CDR3: TGTGCCAGCAGTTTATGGGAACTAGCGGGGGGGCCAGGGGAGCAGTACTTC.